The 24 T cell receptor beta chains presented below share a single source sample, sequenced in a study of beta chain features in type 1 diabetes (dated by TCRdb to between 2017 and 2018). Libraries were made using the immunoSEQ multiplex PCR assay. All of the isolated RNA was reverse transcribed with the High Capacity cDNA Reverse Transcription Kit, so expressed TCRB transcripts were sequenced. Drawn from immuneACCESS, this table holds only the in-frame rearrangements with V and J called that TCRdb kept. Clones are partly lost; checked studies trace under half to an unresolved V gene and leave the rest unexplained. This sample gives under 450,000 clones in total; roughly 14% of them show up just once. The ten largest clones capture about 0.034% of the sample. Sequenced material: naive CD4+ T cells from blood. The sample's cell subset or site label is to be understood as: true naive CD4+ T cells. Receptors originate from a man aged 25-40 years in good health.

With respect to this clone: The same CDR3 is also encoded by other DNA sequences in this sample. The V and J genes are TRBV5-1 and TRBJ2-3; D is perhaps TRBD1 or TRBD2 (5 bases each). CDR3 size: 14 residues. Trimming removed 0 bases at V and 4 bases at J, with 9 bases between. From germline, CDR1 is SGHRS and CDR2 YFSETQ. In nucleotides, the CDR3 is TGCGCCAGCAGCTTGGAGGGACGGGCAGATACGCAGTATTTT. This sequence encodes CASSLEGRADTQYF.

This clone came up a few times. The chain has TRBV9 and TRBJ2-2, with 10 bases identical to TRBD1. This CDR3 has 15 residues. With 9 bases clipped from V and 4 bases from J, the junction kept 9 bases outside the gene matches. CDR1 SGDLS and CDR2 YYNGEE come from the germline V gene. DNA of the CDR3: TGTGCCAACTCCCCGGGACAGGGGACCACCGGGGAGCTGTTTTTT. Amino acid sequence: CANSPGQGTTGELFF.

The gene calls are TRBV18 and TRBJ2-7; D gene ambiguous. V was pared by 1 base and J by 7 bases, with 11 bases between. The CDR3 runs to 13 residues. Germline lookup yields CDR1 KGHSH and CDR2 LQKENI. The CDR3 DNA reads TGTGCCAGCTCACCACTAGGGTCTGGGGAGCAGTACGTC. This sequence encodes CASSPLGSGEQYV.

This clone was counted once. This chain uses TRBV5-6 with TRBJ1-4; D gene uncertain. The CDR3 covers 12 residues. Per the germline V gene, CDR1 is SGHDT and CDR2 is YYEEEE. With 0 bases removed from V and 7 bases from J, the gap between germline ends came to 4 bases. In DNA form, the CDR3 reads TGTGCCAGCAGCTTGGTCGGTGAAAAACTGTTTTTT. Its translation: CASSLVGEKLFF.

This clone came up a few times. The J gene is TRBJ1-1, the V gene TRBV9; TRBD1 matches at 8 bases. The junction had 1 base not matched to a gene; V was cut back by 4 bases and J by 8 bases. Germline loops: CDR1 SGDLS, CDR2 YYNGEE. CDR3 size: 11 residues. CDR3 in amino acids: CASSRTGEAFF. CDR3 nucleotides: TGTGCCAGCAGCCGGACAGGGGAAGCTTTCTTT.

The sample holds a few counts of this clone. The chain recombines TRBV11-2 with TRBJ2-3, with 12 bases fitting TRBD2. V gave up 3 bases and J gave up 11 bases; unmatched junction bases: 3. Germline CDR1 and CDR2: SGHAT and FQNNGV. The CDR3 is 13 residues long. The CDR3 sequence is CASSFQLAGGQYF. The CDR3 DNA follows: TGTGCCAGCAGCTTCCAACTAGCGGGGGGGCAGTATTTT. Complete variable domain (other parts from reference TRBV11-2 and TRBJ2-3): EAGVAQSPRYKIIEKRQSVAFWCNPISGHATLYWYQQILGQGPKLLIQFQNNGVVDDSQLPKDRFSAERLKGVDSTLKIQPAKLEDSAVYLCASSFQLAGGQYFGPGTRLTVL.

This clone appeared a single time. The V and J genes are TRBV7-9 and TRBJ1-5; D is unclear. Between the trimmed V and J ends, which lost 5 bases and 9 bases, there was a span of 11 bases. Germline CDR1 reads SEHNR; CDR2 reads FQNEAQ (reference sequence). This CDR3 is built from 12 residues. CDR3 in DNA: TGTGCCAGCAGCCTGAGGGATAGGCCCCAGCATTTT. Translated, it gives CASSLRDRPQHF.

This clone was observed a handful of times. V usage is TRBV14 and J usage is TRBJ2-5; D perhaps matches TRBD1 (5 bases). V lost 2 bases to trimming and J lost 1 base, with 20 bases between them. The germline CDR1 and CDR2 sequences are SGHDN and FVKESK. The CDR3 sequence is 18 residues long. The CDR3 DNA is TGTGCCAGCAGCCAAATCGGAAAAAAGGGGCAGAGCCAAGAGACCCAGTACTTC. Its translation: CASSQIGKKGQSQETQYF.

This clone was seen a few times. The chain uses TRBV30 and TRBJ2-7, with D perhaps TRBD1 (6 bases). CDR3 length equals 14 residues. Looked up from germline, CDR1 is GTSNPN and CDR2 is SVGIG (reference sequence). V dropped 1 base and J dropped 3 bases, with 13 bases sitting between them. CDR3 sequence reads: CAWSAHRDFYEQYV. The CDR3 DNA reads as TGTGCCTGGAGTGCCCACAGGGATTTCTACGAGCAGTACGTC.

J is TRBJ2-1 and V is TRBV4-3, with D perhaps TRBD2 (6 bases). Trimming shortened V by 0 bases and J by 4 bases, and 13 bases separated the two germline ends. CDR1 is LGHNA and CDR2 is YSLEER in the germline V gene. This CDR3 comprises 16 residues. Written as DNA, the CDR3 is TGCGCCAGCAGCCAAGATCCGGGACTCCAATACAATGAGCAGTTCTTC. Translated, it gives CASSQDPGLQYNEQFF.

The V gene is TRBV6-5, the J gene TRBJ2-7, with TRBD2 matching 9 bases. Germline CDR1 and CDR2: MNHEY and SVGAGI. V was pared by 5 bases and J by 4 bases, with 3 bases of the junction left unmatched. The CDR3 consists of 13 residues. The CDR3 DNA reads TGTGCCAGCAGTCTACTAGCGGGTTACGAGCAGTACGTC. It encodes CASSLLAGYEQYV.

This CDR3 reads CASSPTEIYGYTF. The CDR3 region has the DNA TGTGCCAGCAGCCCGACCGAGATCTATGGCTACACCTTC. V usage is TRBV9 and J usage is TRBJ1-2; the D is unclear. The germline CDR1 and CDR2 sequences are SGDLS and YYNGEE. The V end was cut by 4 bases, the J end by 4 bases, with 11 bases between. The CDR3 spans 13 residues.

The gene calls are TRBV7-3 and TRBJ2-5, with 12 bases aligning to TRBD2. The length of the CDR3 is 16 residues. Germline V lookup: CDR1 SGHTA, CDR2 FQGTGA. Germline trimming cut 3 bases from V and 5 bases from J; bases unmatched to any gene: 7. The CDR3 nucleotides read TGTGCCAGCAGCTTTGGACTAGCGGGGAGGGCGGAGACCCAGTACTTC. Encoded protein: CASSFGLAGRAETQYF.

CDR3 nucleotide sequence: TGTGCCAGCAGCTCCGGGACAGGGATTCGAGAAGCTTTCTTT. This codes for CASSSGTGIREAFF. This rearrangement joins TRBV6-5 to TRBJ1-1, with 9 bases fitting TRBD1. The CDR3 is 14 residues long. Germline lookup yields CDR1 MNHEY and CDR2 SVGAGI. After removal of 6 bases from V and 8 bases from J, the junction contained 10 bases not matched to a gene.

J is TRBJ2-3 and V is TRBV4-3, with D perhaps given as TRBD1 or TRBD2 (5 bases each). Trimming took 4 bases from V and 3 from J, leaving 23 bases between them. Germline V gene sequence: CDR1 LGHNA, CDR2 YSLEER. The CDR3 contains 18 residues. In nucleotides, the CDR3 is TGCGCCAGCAGCCTTTTAAGGGGAGCTGGTCTAGCAACAGATACGCAGTATTTT. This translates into CASSLLRGAGLATDTQYF.

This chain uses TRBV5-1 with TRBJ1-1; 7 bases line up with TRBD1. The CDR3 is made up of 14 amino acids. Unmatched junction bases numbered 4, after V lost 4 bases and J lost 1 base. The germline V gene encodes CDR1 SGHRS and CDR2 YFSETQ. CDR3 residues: CASSNNRGNTEAFF. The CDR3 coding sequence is TGCGCCAGCAGCAACAACAGGGGGAACACTGAAGCTTTCTTT.

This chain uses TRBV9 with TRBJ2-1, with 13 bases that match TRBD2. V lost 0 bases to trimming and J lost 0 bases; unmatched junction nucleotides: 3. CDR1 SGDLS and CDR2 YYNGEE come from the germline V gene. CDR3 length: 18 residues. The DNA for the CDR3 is TGTGCCAGCAGCGTAGAACTAGCGGGAGGGGTCTCCTACAATGAGCAGTTCTTC. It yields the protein CASSVELAGGVSYNEQFF.

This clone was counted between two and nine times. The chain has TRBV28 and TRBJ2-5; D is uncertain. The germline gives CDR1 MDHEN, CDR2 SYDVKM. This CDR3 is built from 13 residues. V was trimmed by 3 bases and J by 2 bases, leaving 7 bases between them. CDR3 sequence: CASSLGGQETQYF. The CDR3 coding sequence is TGTGCCAGCAGTTTGGGTGGGCAAGAGACCCAGTACTTC.

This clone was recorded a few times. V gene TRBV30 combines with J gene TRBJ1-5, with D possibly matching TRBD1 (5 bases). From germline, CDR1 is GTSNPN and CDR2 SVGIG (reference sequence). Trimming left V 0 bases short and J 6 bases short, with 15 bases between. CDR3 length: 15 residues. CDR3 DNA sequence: TGTGCCTGGAGTGTATCGTGGACACTCGGTCAGCCCCAGCATTTT. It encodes CAWSVSWTLGQPQHF.

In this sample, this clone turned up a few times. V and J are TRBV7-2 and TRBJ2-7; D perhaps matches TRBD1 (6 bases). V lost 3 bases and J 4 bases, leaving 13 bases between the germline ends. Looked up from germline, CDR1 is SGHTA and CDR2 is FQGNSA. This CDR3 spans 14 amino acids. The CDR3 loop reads CASSLVGGAYEQYF. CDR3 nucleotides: TGTGCCAGCAGCTTGGTAGGGGGTGCGTACGAGCAGTACTTC.

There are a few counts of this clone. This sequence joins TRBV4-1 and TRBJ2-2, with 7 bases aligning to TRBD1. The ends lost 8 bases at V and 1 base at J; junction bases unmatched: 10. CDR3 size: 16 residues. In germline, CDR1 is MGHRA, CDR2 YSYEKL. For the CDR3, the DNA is TGCGCCAGCCACAGGGACAGCCTAGAGAACACCGGGGAGCTGTTTTTT. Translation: CASHRDSLENTGELFF.

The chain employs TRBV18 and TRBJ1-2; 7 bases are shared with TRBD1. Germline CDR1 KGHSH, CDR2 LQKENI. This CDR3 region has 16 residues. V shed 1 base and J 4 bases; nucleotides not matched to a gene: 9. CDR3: CASSPLDRAVTYGYTF. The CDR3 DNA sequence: TGTGCCAGCTCACCACTAGACAGGGCCGTTACCTATGGCTACACCTTC.

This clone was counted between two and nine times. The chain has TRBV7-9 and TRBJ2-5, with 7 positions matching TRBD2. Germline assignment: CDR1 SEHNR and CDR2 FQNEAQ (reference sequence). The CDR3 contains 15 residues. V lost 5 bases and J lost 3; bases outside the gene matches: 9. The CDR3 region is CASSPLGEGEETQYF. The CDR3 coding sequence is TGTGCCAGCAGCCCTCTTGGGGAGGGAGAAGAGACCCAGTACTTC.

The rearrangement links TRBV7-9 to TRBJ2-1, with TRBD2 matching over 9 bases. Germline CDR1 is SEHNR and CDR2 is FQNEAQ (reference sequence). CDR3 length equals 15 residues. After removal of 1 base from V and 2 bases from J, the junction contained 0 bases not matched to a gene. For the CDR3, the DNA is TGTGCCAGCAGCTTAGGGACTAGCGCCTACAATGAGCAGTTCTTC. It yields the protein CASSLGTSAYNEQFF.